These 11 T cell receptor beta chains share one sample of origin, sequenced in a study of cytomegalovirus exposure and HLA in healthy donors. The PCR was carried out with 60 Vbeta primers and 13 Jbeta primers. Produced via immunoSEQ multiplex PCR; TCRdb's table is partial and in-frame only. The sample has roughly 120,000 clones, roughly 80% seen once. The sample consisted of PBMCs. Receptors were obtained from a male donor in good health and CMV-seronegative.

The chain links TRBV20-1 to TRBJ2-1, with D unresolved. The CDR3 runs to 11 residues. Germline-derived CDR1 and CDR2 are DFQATT and SNEGSKA (reference sequence). Trimming cost V 0 bases and J 13 bases, with 10 bases left between them. The CDR3 bases are TGCAGTGCTAGAGATAGTAGTATCCAGTTCTTC. Its translation is CSARDSSIQFF.

This chain links TRBV30 with TRBJ1-5; 7 bases agree with TRBD1. The CDR3 runs 14 residues. The junction had 4 bases not matched to a gene; V was cut back by 5 bases and J by 0 bases. CDR1 and CDR2 from the germline V gene are GTSNPN and SVGIG (reference sequence). The CDR3 DNA reads as TGTGCCTGGGGGGGACAGAATAGCAATCAGCCCCAGCATTTT. As protein: CAWGGQNSNQPQHF.

This clone was counted only a few times. V gene TRBV6-1 combines with J gene TRBJ1-2, with 8 bases aligning to TRBD1. Trimming cost V 6 bases and J 8 bases; bases outside gene matches: 14. The CDR3 spans 15 residues. CDR1 and CDR2 from the germline V gene are MNHNS and SASEGT. The CDR3 region has the DNA TGTGCCAGCAGGACCCCAAGACAGGGGTGGCGGGGCTACACCTTC. Protein product: CASRTPRQGWRGYTF.

The rearrangement uses TRBV11-2 and TRBJ2-1; 7 bases align to TRBD1. The CDR3 totals 16 residues. V lost 5 bases to trimming and J lost 2 bases; unmatched junction nucleotides: 9. CDR1 is SGHAT and CDR2 is FQNNGV in the germline V gene. This CDR3 is CASSRSQGVPYNEQFF. As DNA, the CDR3 is TGTGCCAGCAGCCGAAGTCAGGGGGTTCCCTACAATGAGCAGTTCTTC.

This chain uses TRBV7-9 with TRBJ2-7; unclear D gene. The CDR3 spans 13 residues. CDR1 is SEHNR, CDR2 FQNEAQ, per germline (reference sequence). V was cut by 1 base and J by 7 bases, with 11 bases left in between. In DNA form, the CDR3 reads TGTGCCAGCAGCTTAGGATTAGCTGTGGAGCAGTACTTC. Translation: CASSLGLAVEQYF.

The chain carries TRBV27 and TRBJ1-6; D not resolved. The CDR3 loop spans 15 amino acids. With 7 bases removed from V and 5 bases from J, the gap between germline ends came to 15 bases. Germline CDR1 and CDR2: MNHEY and SMNVEV (reference sequence). The CDR3 DNA reads TGTGCCAGCATCGGAGGACCGATTAATAATTCACCCCTCCACTTT. It translates to CASIGGPINNSPLHF.

The chain combines TRBV2 with TRBJ1-1, with 8 bases lining up with TRBD1. The germline V gene encodes CDR1 SNHLY and CDR2 FYNNEI. The ends lost 8 bases at V and 5 bases at J; junction bases unmatched: 13. CDR3 length equals 15 residues. The CDR3 sequence is CASEGRDRLRTEAFF. CDR3 DNA sequence: TGTGCCAGCGAAGGCCGGGACAGGCTGCGTACTGAAGCTTTCTTT. The full variable domain, rest sourced from reference TRBV2 and TRBJ1-1, is EPEVTQTPSHQVTQMGQEVILRCVPISNHLYFYWYRQILGQKVEFLVSFYNNEISEKSEIFDDQFSVERPDGSNFTLKIRSTKLEDSAMYFCASEGRDRLRTEAFFGQGTRLTVV.

The CDR3 nucleotides are TGTGCCAGCAGTGCAACTAGGGCCCCGGCCAAAAACATTCAGTACTTC. Translated: CASSATRAPAKNIQYF. The chain carries TRBV27 and TRBJ2-4; D is perhaps TRBD2 (5 bases). Germline V lookup: CDR1 MNHEY, CDR2 SMNVEV (reference sequence). V lost 5 bases to trimming and J lost 1 base, with 15 bases between them. The CDR3 spans 16 residues.

This clone was seen once. This chain joins TRBV6-1 and TRBJ2-7, with 9 bases that match TRBD1. Germline lookup yields CDR1 MNHNS and CDR2 SASEGT. The CDR3 runs 14 residues. Unmatched junction bases numbered 5, after V lost 1 base and J lost 7 bases. The CDR3 DNA reads as TGTGCCAGCAGTGAAGTGGGGGACAGGGTGGAGCAGTACTTC. Translating it yields CASSEVGDRVEQYF.

The gene calls are TRBV30 and TRBJ1-1; no firm D call. The V and J ends lost 0 bases and 4 bases respectively, with 12 bases between them. This CDR3 contains 14 residues. Germline V gives CDR1 GTSNPN, CDR2 SVGIG (reference sequence). The CDR3 protein is CAWSVPEVGTEAFF. The CDR3 region has the DNA TGTGCCTGGAGTGTACCCGAGGTAGGCACTGAAGCTTTCTTT. The full variable domain, its missing parts supplied by reference TRBV30 and TRBJ1-1, is SQTIHQWPATLVQPVGSPLSLECTVEGTSNPNLYWYRQAAGRGLQLLFYSVGIGQISSEVPQNLSASRPQDRQFILSSKKLLLSDSGFYLCAWSVPEVGTEAFFGQGTRLTVV.

In this sample, this clone turned up once. The chain joins TRBV7-9 to TRBJ2-1; D is possibly TRBD2 (6 bases). This CDR3 has 12 amino acids. V was pared by 2 bases and J by 10 bases, with 9 bases between. CDR1 is SEHNR, CDR2 FQNEAQ, per germline (reference sequence). CDR3 bases: TGTGCCAGCAGCTTATCTCGGGAGGAGCAGTTCTTC. Residues: CASSLSREEQFF.